This T cell receptor beta chain appears in the sequencing data of a study of blood T cell repertoires in COVID-19. The CDR3 has 15 residues. The germline CDR1 and CDR2 sequences are KGHSH and LQKENI. Trimming removed 4 bases from V and 6 bases from J; junction bases left unmatched: 6. Generated by immunoSEQ multiplex PCR, the TCRdb table keeps only in-frame clones and is missing some. The top ten clones hold approximately 1.3% of a sample with 80,000 to 90,000 clones, 75% to 90% of them seen once. The sequence was collected from a man older than 75 with active or convalescent COVID-19. The chain is built from TRBV18 and TRBJ2-2; 9 bases agree with TRBD1. The specimen sequenced was peripheral blood. The CDR3 spells CASSRDRVSPGELFF. DNA of the CDR3: TGTGCCAGCTCACGGGACAGGGTATCACCCGGGGAGCTGTTTTTT.